This T cell receptor (beta chain) stems from a study of blood T cell repertoires in COVID-19. The wider study: Acute and convalescent COVID-19 specimens originated in the United States, Italy and Spain. From T cells, B-cell-depleted T cells, or PBMCs came the material, which was cDNA or gDNA.

As handled by the study authors: By means of reference gene primer amplification, nucleated cell counts were estimated. TCRdb keeps only in-frame clones here, not all; method: immunoSEQ multiplex PCR. The D gene and trimming were derived from the DNA, and the V and J assignments and clone size from that table. The repertoire holds around 77,000 clones, with 85% to 95% as singletons. V dropped 6 bases and J dropped 2 bases, with 15 bases sitting between them. There are 15 residues in the CDR3. In germline, CDR1 is SGHVS, CDR2 FQNEAQ. The J gene is TRBJ2-3, the V gene TRBV7-8; TRBD1 is a possible D gene (6 bases). This TCR derives from a woman in her sixties with active COVID-19. Sequenced: peripheral blood. In nucleotides, the CDR3 is TGTGCCAGCAGGGCCAGGGGTTCGGTCACAGATACGCAGTATTTT. This sequence encodes CASRARGSVTDTQYF.